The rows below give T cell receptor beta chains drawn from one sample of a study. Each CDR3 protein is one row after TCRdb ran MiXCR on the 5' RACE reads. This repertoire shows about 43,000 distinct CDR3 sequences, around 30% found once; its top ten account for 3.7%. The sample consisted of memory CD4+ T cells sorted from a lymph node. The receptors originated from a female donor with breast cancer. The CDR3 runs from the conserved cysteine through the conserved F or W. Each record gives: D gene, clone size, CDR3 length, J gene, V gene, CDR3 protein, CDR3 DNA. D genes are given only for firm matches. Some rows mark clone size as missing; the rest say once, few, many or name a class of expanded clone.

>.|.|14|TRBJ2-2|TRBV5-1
CASTDQNRRGELFF
TGCGCCAGCACCGACCAGAATAGGAGGGGGGAGCTGTTTTTT
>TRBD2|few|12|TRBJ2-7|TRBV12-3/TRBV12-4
CASRDSSGPQTF
TGTGCCAGCAGGGATTCTAGCGGCCCACAGACCTTC
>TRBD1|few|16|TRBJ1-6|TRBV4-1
CASSQRQGADNSPLHF
TGCGCCAGCAGCCAAAGACAGGGGGCGGATAATTCACCCCTCCACTTT
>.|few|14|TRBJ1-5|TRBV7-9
CASSPDSPRQPQHF
TGTGCCAGCAGTCCAGACAGCCCTCGGCAGCCCCAGCATTTT
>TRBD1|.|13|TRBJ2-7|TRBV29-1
CSVAPGGSYEQHF
TGCAGCGTTGCCCCAGGGGGCTCCTACGAGCAGCACTTC
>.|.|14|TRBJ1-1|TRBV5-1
CASSRPGRNTEAFF
TGCGCCAGCAGCCGCCCGGGGCGAAACACTGAAGCTTTCTTT
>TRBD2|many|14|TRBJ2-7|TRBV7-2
CASSSGLGWREQYF
TGTGCCAGCAGCTCTGGACTAGGGTGGCGAGAGCAGTACTTC
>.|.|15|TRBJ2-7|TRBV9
CASSVGSGIVSEQYF
TGTGCCAGCAGCGTAGGAAGTGGGATTGTTAGCGAGCAGTACTTC
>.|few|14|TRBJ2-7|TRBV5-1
CASSLYQGEYEQYF
TGCGCCAGCAGCTTGTACCAGGGAGAGTACGAGCAGTACTTC
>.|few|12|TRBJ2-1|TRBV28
CASRTGAAEQFF
TGTGCCAGTCGAACGGGGGCGGCTGAGCAGTTCTTC
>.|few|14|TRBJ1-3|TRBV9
CASSVSIGENTIYF
TGTGCCAGCAGCGTATCCATTGGAGAAAACACCATATATTTT
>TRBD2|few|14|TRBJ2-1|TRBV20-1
CSAETWTSGNEQFF
TGCAGTGCTGAGACCTGGACTAGCGGCAATGAGCAGTTCTTC
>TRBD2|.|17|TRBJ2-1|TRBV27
CASSLSELAGGYNEQFF
TGTGCCAGCAGTTTGTCTGAACTAGCGGGAGGTTACAATGAGCAGTTCTTC
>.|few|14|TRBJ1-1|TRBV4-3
CASSQVAGSTEAFF
TGCGCCAGCAGCCAAGTGGCAGGGAGCACTGAAGCTTTCTTT
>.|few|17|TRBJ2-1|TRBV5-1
CASSLNQQASSYNEQFF
TGCGCCAGCAGCTTAAATCAACAGGCAAGCTCCTACAATGAGCAGTTCTTC
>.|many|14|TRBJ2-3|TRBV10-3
CASAEGAKTDTQYF
TGTGCCAGCGCCGAGGGCGCCAAGACAGATACGCAGTATTTT
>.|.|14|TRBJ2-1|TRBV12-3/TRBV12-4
CASSTNPRANEQFF
TGTGCCAGCAGCACCAATCCAAGGGCCAATGAGCAGTTCTTC
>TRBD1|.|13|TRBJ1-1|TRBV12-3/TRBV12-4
CASSYTGADEAFF
TGTGCCAGCAGCTATACAGGGGCCGATGAAGCTTTCTTT
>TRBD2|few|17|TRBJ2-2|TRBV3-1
CASSQLAGDSLAGELFF
TGTGCCAGCAGCCAACTAGCGGGAGATAGCCTTGCCGGGGAGCTGTTTTTT
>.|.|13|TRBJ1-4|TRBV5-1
CASSGDLDEKLFF
TGCGCCAGCAGCGGGGATCTCGATGAAAAACTGTTTTTT
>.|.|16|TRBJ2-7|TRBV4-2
CASSRDHREKNYEQYF
TGTGCCAGCAGCCGAGATCATCGGGAAAAAAACTACGAGCAGTACTTC
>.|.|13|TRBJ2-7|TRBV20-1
CSARGRRPYEQYF
TGCAGTGCTAGAGGCAGGAGACCCTACGAGCAGTACTTC
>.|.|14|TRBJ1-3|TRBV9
CASSVQGSGNTIYF
TGTGCCAGCAGCGTGCAGGGCTCTGGAAACACCATATATTTT
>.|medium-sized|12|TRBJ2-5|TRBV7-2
CASTRWSETQYF
TGTGCCAGCACCAGATGGTCGGAGACCCAGTACTTC
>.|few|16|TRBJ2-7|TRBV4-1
CASSQVYRSGSYEQYF
TGCGCCAGCAGCCAAGTCTATCGCAGCGGCTCCTACGAGCAGTACTTC
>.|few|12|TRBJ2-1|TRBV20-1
CSATTPQAEKFF
TGCAGTGCCACCACACCCCAAGCAGAGAAGTTCTTC
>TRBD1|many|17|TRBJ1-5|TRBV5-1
CASSLAREDRVAQPQHF
TGCGCCAGCAGCTTGGCCCGGGAGGACAGGGTTGCTCAGCCCCAGCATTTT
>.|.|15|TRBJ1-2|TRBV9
CASSVFIDPSGGYTF
TGTGCCAGCAGCGTTTTTATAGATCCTAGTGGTGGCTACACCTTC
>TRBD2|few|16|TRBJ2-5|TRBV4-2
CASSQSTSGTQETQYF
TGTGCCAGCAGCCAATCGACTAGCGGGACCCAAGAGACCCAGTACTTC
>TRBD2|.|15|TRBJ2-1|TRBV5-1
CASSLSGTSYNEQFF
TGCGCCAGCAGTCTAAGCGGGACCTCCTACAATGAGCAGTTCTTC
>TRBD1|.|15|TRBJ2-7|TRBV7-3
CASSLLSGQQYEQYF
TGTGCCAGCAGCCTATTGTCGGGACAGCAATACGAGCAGTACTTC
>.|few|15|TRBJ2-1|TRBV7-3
CASSLTRDSYNEQFF
TGTGCCAGCAGCTTAACAAGGGATTCCTACAATGAGCAGTTCTTC
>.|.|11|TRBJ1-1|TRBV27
CASTGGTEAFF
TGTGCCAGCACAGGAGGTACTGAAGCTTTCTTT
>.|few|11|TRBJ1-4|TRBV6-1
CASREYEKLFF
TGTGCCAGCCGGGAGTATGAAAAACTGTTTTTT
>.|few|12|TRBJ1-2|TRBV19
CASYDTNYGYTF
TGTGCCAGTTACGACACGAACTATGGCTACACCTTC
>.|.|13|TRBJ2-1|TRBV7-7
CASSLPDGNEQFF
TGTGCCAGCAGCTTACCCGACGGCAATGAGCAGTTCTTC
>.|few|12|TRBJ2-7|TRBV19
CASNQGNYEQYF
TGTGCCAGTAACCAGGGGAATTACGAGCAGTACTTC
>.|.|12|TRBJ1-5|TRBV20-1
CSVGDQGQPQHF
TGCAGTGTAGGGGACCAGGGTCAGCCCCAGCATTTT
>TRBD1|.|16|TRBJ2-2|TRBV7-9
CASSDGTGVRTGELFF
TGTGCCAGCAGCGACGGGACAGGGGTTCGCACCGGGGAGCTGTTTTTT
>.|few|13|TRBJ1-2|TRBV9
CASSPVENYGYTF
TGTGCCAGCAGCCCCGTTGAGAACTATGGCTACACCTTC
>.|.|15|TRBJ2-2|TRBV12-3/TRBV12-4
CASRPQTGNTGELFF
TGTGCCAGCAGACCTCAGACAGGGAACACCGGGGAGCTGTTTTTT
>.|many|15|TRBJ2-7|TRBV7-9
CASSSPMSDSYEQYF
TGTGCCAGCAGCTCCCCTATGTCGGACAGCTACGAGCAGTACTTC
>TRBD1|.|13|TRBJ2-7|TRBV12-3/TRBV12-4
CASTIATGEEQYF
TGTGCCAGCACTATCGCGACAGGGGAGGAGCAGTACTTC
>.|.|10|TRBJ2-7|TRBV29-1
CSVEGSEQYF
TGCAGCGTTGAAGGAAGCGAGCAGTACTTC
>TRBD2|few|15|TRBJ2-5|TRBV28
CASSLSSGFQETQYF
TGTGCCAGCAGTTTATCTAGCGGGTTTCAAGAGACCCAGTACTTC
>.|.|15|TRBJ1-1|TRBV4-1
CASSQGTFGGTEAFF
TGCGCCAGCAGCCAGGGGACATTTGGAGGCACTGAAGCTTTCTTT
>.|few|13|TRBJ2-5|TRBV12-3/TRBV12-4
CASSLGGAETQYF
TGTGCCAGCAGTTTGGGTGGGGCAGAGACCCAGTACTTC
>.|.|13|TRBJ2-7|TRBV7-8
CASSFSTGYEQYF
TGTGCCAGCAGCTTTAGCACGGGCTACGAGCAGTACTTC
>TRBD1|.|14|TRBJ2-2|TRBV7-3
CASSLTTGSGELFF
TGTGCCAGCAGCTTAACGACAGGGTCCGGGGAGCTGTTTTTT
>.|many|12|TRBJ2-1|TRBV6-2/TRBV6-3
CASSWGWNEQFF
TGTGCCAGCAGTTGGGGGTGGAATGAGCAGTTCTTC
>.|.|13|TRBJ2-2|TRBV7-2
CASSLAWPGELFF
TGTGCCAGCAGCTTAGCCTGGCCCGGGGAGCTGTTTTTT
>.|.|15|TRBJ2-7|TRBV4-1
CASSQDDRDTYEQYF
TGCGCCAGCAGCCAAGATGATCGGGATACCTACGAGCAGTACTTC
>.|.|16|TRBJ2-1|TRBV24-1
CATGDPSASSYNEQFF
TGTGCCACCGGTGACCCGTCAGCAAGCTCCTACAATGAGCAGTTCTTC
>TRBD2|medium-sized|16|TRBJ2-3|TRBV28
CASSVLGGRAADTQYF
TGTGCCAGCAGTGTACTCGGCGGGAGGGCAGCAGATACGCAGTATTTT
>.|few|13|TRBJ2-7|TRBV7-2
CASSRDQPYEQYF
TGTGCCAGCAGCCGAGACCAACCCTACGAGCAGTACTTC
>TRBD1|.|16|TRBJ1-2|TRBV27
CASWGRTGGENYGYTF
TGTGCCAGCTGGGGGCGGACAGGGGGCGAAAACTATGGCTACACCTTC
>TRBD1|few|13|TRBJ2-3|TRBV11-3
CASSRDSSDTQCF
TGTGCCAGCAGCAGGGACAGCTCAGATACGCAGTGTTTT